What follows are 14 T cell receptor beta chains derived from one specimen sequenced in a study of T cell repertoires in cytomegalovirus infection. A single record per CDR3 protein comes from TCRdb applying MiXCR to the reads. The sample yields fewer than 550,000 distinct CDR3 sequences, over 9% seen once. Sequencing was carried out using PBMCs. The receptor source for this set is a human donor in good health (CMV status not recorded). Some clones in this sample may be carry-over from other donors' samples.

This clonotype appeared a few times. The V call is TRBV7-8, the J call TRBJ1-5; D possibly corresponds to TRBD1 (6 bases). Germline V lookup: CDR1 SGHVS, CDR2 FQNEAQ. This CDR3 comprises 15 residues. V gave up 0 bases and J gave up 6 bases, with 12 bases separating them. CDR3: CASSLAGGGGQPQHF. The DNA for the CDR3 is TGTGCCAGCAGCTTAGCCGGAGGGGGAGGTCAGCCCCAGCATTTT.

This clonotype was detected many times. The chain is built from TRBV12-3 or TRBV12-4 and TRBJ2-3; the D is unclear. The V end lost 8 bases, the J end lost 1 base, and 10 bases lay between the germline ends. The CDR3 runs 13 residues. The CDR3 spells CASLIGGTDTQYF. CDR3 coding DNA: TGTGCCAGCCTTATTGGGGGCACAGATACGCAGTATTTT.

This clonotype has at least ten counts. V is TRBV7-9 and J is TRBJ1-1; TRBD1 is a possible D gene (6 bases). Trimming removed 5 bases at V and 6 bases at J, with 13 bases between. The germline CDR1 and CDR2 sequences are SEHNR and FQNEAQ (reference sequence). CDR3 length: 13 amino acids. This chain's CDR3 is CASSPGAVPEAFF. CDR3 in DNA: TGTGCCAGCAGCCCAGGGGCGGTCCCTGAAGCTTTCTTT.

This clonotype was seen many times. V and J are TRBV7-8 and TRBJ2-6; D is undetermined. The CDR3 covers 18 residues. The V end lost 1 base, the J end lost 0 bases, and 13 bases lay between the germline ends. Germline V gene data show CDR1 as SGHVS and CDR2 as FQNEAQ. The CDR3 DNA reads as TGTGCCAGCAGCTTAGATAAGGGTATTAACTCTGGGGCCAACGTCCTGACTTTC. Amino acid sequence: CASSLDKGINSGANVLTF.

This clonotype was counted ten times or more. The chain uses TRBV4-1 and TRBJ2-5, with 9 bases fitting TRBD1. CDR3 length: 13 amino acids. Trimming took 4 bases from V and 5 from J; bases not matched to a gene: 2. Germline CDR1 and CDR2: MGHRA and YSYEKL. CDR3 in amino acids: CASSRGQGETQYF. The CDR3 DNA reads as TGCGCCAGCAGCCGGGGACAGGGTGAGACCCAGTACTTC.

V and J are TRBV7-9 and TRBJ2-2; 10 bases agree with TRBD2. This CDR3 has 18 amino acids. The V segment lost 2 bases and the J segment 2 bases; nucleotides outside the gene matches: 8. The germline V gene has CDR1 SEHNR and CDR2 FQNEAQ (reference sequence). The CDR3 sequence: CASSLRRLAGVNTGELFF. The CDR3 coding sequence is TGTGCCAGCAGCTTAAGAAGGCTAGCGGGGGTCAACACCGGGGAGCTGTTTTTT.

This clonotype was seen at least ten times. The V and J genes are TRBV4-2 and TRBJ2-3; 11 positions agree with TRBD2. The germline CDR1 and CDR2 sequences are LGHNA and YNFKEQ. This CDR3 comprises 17 residues. Losses at the gene ends were 1 base for V and 2 bases for J; bases not matched to a gene: 5. The CDR3 region is CASSQVASGGITDTQYF. In DNA, the CDR3 is TGTGCCAGCAGCCAAGTGGCTAGCGGGGGGATCACAGATACGCAGTATTTT.

The chain links TRBV27 to TRBJ1-4, with 7 bases that match TRBD1. CDR3 length equals 15 residues. Per the germline V gene, CDR1 is MNHEY and CDR2 is SMNVEV (reference sequence). The ends lost 5 bases at V and 10 bases at J; junction bases unmatched: 13. The CDR3 reads CASSPLTGRFGKLFF. CDR3 sequence (DNA): TGTGCCAGCAGTCCCCTGACAGGGCGTTTTGGAAAACTGTTTTTT.

This clonotype was seen repeatedly, ten times or more. One end of the junction is discordant with germline, which a read error may explain. This chain uses TRBV7-2 with TRBJ2-2, with TRBD1 as a possible D gene (5 bases). Germline values: CDR1 SGHTA, CDR2 FQGNSA. The CDR3 sequence is 16 residues long. Here the CDR3 reads CASRLAGWGPTGELFF. In DNA, the CDR3 is TGTGCCAGCAGATTAGCCGGGTGGGGCCCCACCGGGGAGCTGTTTTTT.

This clonotype was observed at least ten times. The chain joins TRBV7-9 to TRBJ2-5; D not certain. This CDR3 is built from 13 residues. Germline loops: CDR1 SEHNR, CDR2 FQNEAQ (reference sequence). Trimming removed 4 bases at V and 5 bases at J, with 11 bases between. The CDR3 is CASSYGEGETQYF. The CDR3 nucleotides are TGTGCCAGCAGCTATGGGGAAGGGGAGACCCAGTACTTC.

V usage is TRBV2 and J usage is TRBJ2-3; 7 bases are a match to TRBD1. V gave up 1 base and J gave up 6 bases; unmatched junction bases: 4. Germline CDR1 and CDR2: SNHLY and FYNNEI. The CDR3 contains 14 residues. The CDR3 loop is CASSEGRGSDTQYF. The CDR3 nucleotides read TGTGCCAGCAGTGAAGGCAGGGGGAGCGATACGCAGTATTTT.

This clonotype was seen repeatedly, ten times or more. The V gene is TRBV12-3 or TRBV12-4, the J gene TRBJ2-7, with D unresolved. This CDR3 is built from 13 residues. Trimming removed 5 bases at V and 3 bases at J, with 11 bases between. The CDR3 sequence: CASSLLGIYEQYF. CDR3 DNA: TGTGCCAGCAGTCTTCTGGGAATCTACGAGCAGTACTTC.

This clonotype was counted a few times. The chain uses TRBV5-1 and TRBJ2-1; D not certain. The germline V and J ends were trimmed by 0 bases and 12 bases, with 19 bases remaining between them. The CDR3 has 15 residues. In germline, CDR1 is SGHRS, CDR2 YFSETQ. The DNA for the CDR3 is TGCGCCAGCAGCTTGGCCGAAATCCGGTCCTCCTGGCAGTTCTTC. This gives the protein CASSLAEIRSSWQFF.

This clonotype has a handful of counts. Relative to the germline gene, one junction end is altered; a read error may explain this. The chain uses TRBV5-1 and TRBJ2-1; no reliable D call. Germline V gene data show CDR1 as SGHRS and CDR2 as YFSETQ. The CDR3 has 11 amino acids. The chain's CDR3 is CASSLIPGEQF. CDR3 sequence (DNA): TGCGCCAGCAGCTTGATTCCTGGTGAGCAGTTC.